The present T cell receptor beta chain was sequenced within a study of T cells in women clearing cervical HPV infection. Study-level information: Cases' blood sampling followed lesion detection by median about 150 days (90 to 200). Points from the study as a whole: Repertoire richness, not evenness, was significantly elevated in CIN3+ cases versus controls.

CDR1 and CDR2 (germline): DFQATT, SNEGSKA (reference sequence). The CDR3 is 13 residues long. The ends were cut back, 7 bases at V and 3 bases at J, with 13 bases in the middle. As to this clone: Antigen: not known. The read ends 3 residues shy of where the CDR3 ends; the end is completed using the germline J gene.

TCR beta CDR3 amplified by multiplex PCR from approximately 1,200 ng genomic DNA. Assay: immunoSEQ multiplex PCR; the TCRdb copy retains only in-frame clones and omits some. This table holds 30,000 to 45,000 clones. This TCR was recovered from a woman aged 18 to 75 with a cervical HPV16 infection that either progressed to CIN3+ or cleared (not recorded which). Sequencing used blood buffy coat. The chain recombines TRBV20-1 with TRBJ2-1; D may be TRBD2 (7 bases). The chain's CDR3 is CSEGGKSYNEQFF. The CDR3 DNA, read in part, is TGCAGTGAGGGGGGGAAAAGCTACAATGAG.